This T cell receptor beta chain was sequenced during a study of cytomegalovirus exposure and HLA in healthy donors. Comments on this clone: The antigen is undetermined. The junction and the germline gene differ at one end; a read error may be behind it.

Findings and limits, study-wide: Sequencing depth across donors, presence/absence analyses assumed, was roughly uniform. TCR beta chains numbering about 160 were designated cytomegalovirus-associated. Later analysis reportedly placed an Asian-associated ancestry cluster below the approximately 680-donor mean in N-insertions. Later work showed greater clonal expansion in HLA-associated TCR beta chains than in equally common others.

Germline CDR1 reads SSHAT; CDR2 reads FNYEAQ (reference sequence). This CDR3 is 12 amino acids long. PCR was performed using 60 Vbeta and 13 Jbeta primers. The table came from immunoSEQ multiplex PCR; TCRdb's copy has only in-frame clones and leaves some out. The sample has around 150,000 clones, more than 55% seen once. The sequence was obtained from a woman aged 55-70 years in good health and CMV-seronegative. The gene calls are TRBV7-7 and TRBJ2-3; the D is unclear. The sample consisted of PBMCs. The CDR3 coding sequence is TGTGCTAGCAGCCCCCACATAGATACGCAGTATTTT. Translation: CASSPHIDTQYF.